Reported below is one T cell receptor (beta chain). Antigen unknown. The TCR beta libraries were generated through quantitative 5'-RACE incorporating molecular barcodes. Via MiXCR, TCRdb re-called the 5' RACE reads, giving one row per CDR3 protein. The table shows 650,000 to 800,000 distinct CDR3 sequences, with under 20% occurring only once. The entry originates in a study of CD8 T cells in ankylosing spondylitis. The germline V gene encodes CDR1 LNHNV and CDR2 YYDKDF (reference sequence). V lost 6 bases and J lost 0; bases outside the gene matches: 2. The CDR3 length is 13 residues. General observations from the study: Disease-linked clones reportedly concentrated significantly in matched ankylosing spondylitis synovial fluid. Typical of ankylosing spondylitis blood, it appeared, was a TCR beta motif of several highly homologous variants.

The chain carries TRBV15 and TRBJ2-7, with 7 bases identical to TRBD1. This clonotype was obtained from a male donor with ankylosing spondylitis. Sequencing used blood, either unsorted or a sorted T cell fraction (not recorded which). The CDR3 nucleotides are TGTGCCACCAGACGGACAGGCTCCTACGAGCAGTACTTC. This sequence encodes CATRRTGSYEQYF. The entire variable domain, with the rest obtained from reference TRBV15 and TRBJ2-7, is as follows: DAMVIQNPRYQVTQFGKPVTLSCSQTLNHNVMYWYQQKSSQAPKLLFHYYDKDFNNEADTPDNFQSRRPNTSFCFLDIRSPGLGDTAMYLCATRRTGSYEQYFGPGTRLTVT.